The following is a T cell receptor (beta chain) sequence with its context. Its antigen is not yet known. No per-base quality is available; no much larger clone lies one base away. The data were obtained in a study of control samples from healthy donors and cancer patients (dated by TCRdb to 2019 to 2021). The library was built by means of the immunoSEQ multiplex PCR assay. TCRdb re-hosts the immuneACCESS table, in-frame sequences only. Its copies lack some clones; in the studies checked, an unresolved V gene accounts for under half of them, and the cause for the rest is not known. Present in this sample are 57,000 or so clones, roughly 92% of which were seen just once. Jointly, the top ten make up roughly 4% of the sample. Between the V and J ends, shortened by 3 bases and 0 bases respectively, the junction contains 6 bases. CDR1 and CDR2 were assigned from the germline V gene as SGHTA and FQGNSA. From the cysteine through the phenylalanine, the CDR3 covers 14 amino acids. Here the CDR3 DNA is all that survives: 42 bases in frame from base 1.

Sequenced: blood. The clonotype originates from a man younger than 40 in good health. The rearrangement combines TRBV7-2 with TRBJ1-3; no D segment can be confidently identified. At the DNA level, the sequence is TGTGCCAGCAGCTTTAAAGGCTCTGGAAACACCATATATTTT. This yields the protein CASSFKGSGNTIYF. Here the CDR3 is joined to the reference TRBV7-2 and TRBJ1-3 genes, and the full variable domain is: GAGVSQSPSNKVTEKGKDVELRCDPISGHTALYWYRQSLGQGLEFLIYFQGNSAPDKSGLPSDRFSAERTGGSVSTLTIQRTQQEDSAVYLCASSFKGSGNTIYFGEGSWLTVV.